This TCR beta chain came from a study of blood T cell repertoires in COVID-19. The wider study: The cDNA or gDNA used as material had been derived from T cells, B-cell-depleted T cells, or PBMCs.

Original methodology: For nucleated cells, counts were estimated from reference gene primer amplification. Using immunoSEQ multiplex PCR, the repertoire was profiled, and TCRdb retains in-frame clones only, with some absent. V and J calls and clone size are copied from that table; D and trimming were computed from the DNA. Among about 110,000 clones listed, around 81% were seen once. Per germline, CDR1 LGHNA and CDR2 YSLEER. Trimming took 0 bases from V and 4 from J, leaving 9 bases between them. The CDR3 runs to 14 residues. The chain uses TRBV4-3 and TRBJ2-5; unclear D gene. The receptor comes from a woman between 70 and 85 years old with acute or convalescent COVID-19. The sequenced material came from peripheral blood. The CDR3 nucleotides read TGCGCCAGCAGCCAAGATCAGGTGACAGAGACCCAGTACTTC. It yields the protein CASSQDQVTETQYF.